The 28 T cell receptor beta chains given below trace back to one sample, sequenced in a study of T cell responses to AZD1222 COVID-19 vaccine. Only in-frame clones appear in the TCRdb table, and some are missing; sequencing was by immunoSEQ multiplex PCR. The sample shows about 110,000 clones, about 88% of them seen only once. The sample consisted of peripheral blood, taken on day 0 of AZD1222 vaccination. These receptors originate from an adult in good health.

V usage is TRBV28 and J usage is TRBJ1-5; 9 positions match TRBD1. Germline V CDR1 and CDR2: MDHEN, SYDVKM. This CDR3 has 15 amino acids. V trimming: 5 bases; J trimming: 4 bases; junction bases outside the gene matches: 6. The chain's CDR3 is CASSAQGQGNQPQHF. The CDR3 DNA sequence: TGTGCCAGCAGTGCCCAGGGACAGGGAAATCAGCCCCAGCATTTT. The variable domain in full, with the rest retrieved from reference TRBV28 and TRBJ1-5, is DVKVTQSSRYLVKRTGEKVFLECVQDMDHENMFWYRQDPGLGLRLIYFSYDVKMKEKGDIPEGYSVSREKKERFSLILESASTNQTSMYLCASSAQGQGNQPQHFGDGTRLSIL.

Points on this clone: An end of the junction does not agree with germline; a read error may underlie this. The chain links TRBV24-1 to TRBJ1-2; D may be TRBD1 (6 bases). CDR1 and CDR2 (germline): KGHDR, SFDVKD. This CDR3 has 13 residues. The chain's CDR3 is CATSDPGGYDYTF. CDR3 DNA: TGTGCCACCAGTGACCCGGGGGGCTATGACTACACCTTC.

The V and J genes are TRBV4-2 and TRBJ2-3; 9 nucleotides align to TRBD2. The CDR3 consists of 17 residues. Germline V gene data show CDR1 as LGHNA and CDR2 as YNFKEQ. V lost 0 bases and J lost 3; bases outside the gene matches: 7. For the CDR3, the DNA is TGTGCCAGCAGCCAAGAAATAGCGGGAGTTCGAACAGATACGCAGTATTTT. This sequence encodes CASSQEIAGVRTDTQYF.

This clone came up a few times. The chain carries TRBV10-2 and TRBJ2-5; D may correspond to TRBD1 or TRBD2 (6 bases each). The CDR3 is made up of 17 amino acids. V lost 6 bases to trimming and J lost 4 bases, with 24 bases between them. Germline V gene sequence: CDR1 WSHSY, CDR2 SAAADI. This CDR3 is CASRGAGSQVFPETQYF. The CDR3 nucleotides are TGCGCCAGCAGGGGGGCGGGGAGTCAGGTATTCCCAGAGACCCAGTACTTC.

This chain uses TRBV7-3 with TRBJ2-1, with a weak D call TRBD1 (7 bases). Germline-derived CDR1 and CDR2 are SGHTA and FQGTGA. The CDR3 sequence is 15 residues long. Trimming left V 5 bases short and J 4 bases short, with 15 bases between. The CDR3 loop reads CASSQQGGGYNEQFF. CDR3 DNA sequence: TGTGCCAGCAGCCAGCAGGGGGGCGGTTACAATGAGCAGTTCTTC.

This rearrangement joins TRBV5-1 to TRBJ2-3; 8 positions agree with TRBD2. CDR1 SGHRS and CDR2 YFSETQ come from the germline V gene. Unmatched junction bases numbered 10, after V lost 2 bases and J lost 5 bases. The CDR3 runs to 16 residues. CDR3 sequence reads: CASSFVTSGARDTQYF. CDR3 coding DNA: TGCGCCAGCAGCTTCGTTACTAGCGGAGCTCGAGATACGCAGTATTTT.

The chain combines TRBV27 with TRBJ2-7; D may be TRBD1 or TRBD2 (6 bases each). Looked up from germline, CDR1 is MNHEY and CDR2 is SMNVEV (reference sequence). V was pared by 2 bases and J by 0 bases, with 11 bases between. The CDR3 is made up of 15 amino acids. The CDR3 reads CASSLPGADSYEQYV. In DNA, the CDR3 is TGTGCCAGCAGTTTACCGGGGGCAGACTCCTACGAGCAGTACGTC.

This clone was counted between two and nine times. The chain has TRBV10-2 and TRBJ1-2; D possibly corresponds to TRBD1 (5 bases). The CDR3 has 15 residues. Trimming took off 2 bases at V and 3 bases at J, with 13 bases between the two ends. Germline loops: CDR1 WSHSY, CDR2 SAAADI. The CDR3 region is CASSELRGEYYGYTF. For the CDR3, the DNA is TGCGCCAGCAGTGAGCTGAGAGGGGAGTACTATGGCTACACCTTC.

This CDR3 reads CSVDTGVNTIYF. CDR3 DNA sequence: TGCAGCGTTGACACAGGCGTAAACACCATATATTTT. The chain carries TRBV29-1 and TRBJ1-3; D perhaps matches TRBD1 (5 bases). CDR3 length equals 12 residues. Germline lookup yields CDR1 SQVTM and CDR2 ANQGSEA. The V end was cut by 3 bases, the J end by 6 bases, with 9 bases between.

The gene calls are TRBV29-1 and TRBJ2-5, with TRBD2 matching over 7 bases. The CDR3 is made up of 12 amino acids. V shed 6 bases and J 2 bases; nucleotides not matched to a gene: 3. The V gene's germline CDR1 is SQVTM and CDR2 ANQGSEA. The CDR3 is CSVLGGQETQYF. The CDR3 bases are TGCAGCGTCCTCGGGGGGCAAGAGACCCAGTACTTC. Complete variable domain (other parts from reference TRBV29-1 and TRBJ2-5): SAVISQKPSRDICQRGTSLTIQCQVDSQVTMMFWYRQQPGQSLTLIATANQGSEATYESGFVIDKFPISRPNLTFSTLTVSNMSPEDSSIYLCSVLGGQETQYFGPGTRLLVL.

This chain uses TRBV3-1 (or the pseudogene TRBV3-2) with TRBJ1-2; no reliable D call. The CDR3 spans 16 residues. V shed 2 bases and J shed 0 bases, with 13 bases lying between them. Germline V lookup: CDR1 LGHDT, CDR2 YNNKEL (reference sequence). This chain's CDR3 is CASSQSPRPANYGYTF. In DNA form, the CDR3 reads TGTGCCAGCAGCCAATCCCCGAGGCCCGCTAACTATGGCTACACCTTC.

The chain carries TRBV5-1 and TRBJ2-1; a weak D match, TRBD1 (6 bases). V was cut by 0 bases and J by 9 bases, with 16 bases left in between. Germline V gene sequence: CDR1 SGHRS, CDR2 YFSETQ. CDR3 length: 15 amino acids. Here the CDR3 reads CASSLETGLHGEQFF. The DNA for the CDR3 is TGCGCCAGCAGCTTGGAGACAGGCCTGCACGGTGAGCAGTTCTTC.

This clone appeared once. CDR3 in amino acids: CASSIRADYSNQPQHF. CDR3 in DNA: TGTGCCAGTAGTATAAGGGCGGATTATAGCAATCAGCCCCAGCATTTT. The J gene is TRBJ1-5, the V gene TRBV19; D remains ambiguous. V was shortened by 2 bases and J by 0 bases, with 11 bases between the two germline ends. CDR1 LNHDA and CDR2 SQIVND come from the germline V gene (reference sequence). This CDR3 spans 16 amino acids.

With respect to this clone: The same CDR3 is also encoded by other DNA sequences in this sample. The J gene is TRBJ1-3, the V gene TRBV6-1, with TRBD1 as a possible D gene (6 bases). Germline loops: CDR1 MNHNS, CDR2 SASEGT. The CDR3 covers 13 residues. V shed 1 base and J shed 5 bases, with 6 bases lying between them. CDR3 loop: CASSEGGRNTIYF. The CDR3 DNA reads as TGTGCCAGCAGTGAAGGGGGGCGAAACACCATATATTTT.

The chain is built from TRBV7-9 and TRBJ1-4, with 7 bases aligning to TRBD1. The CDR3 is 13 amino acids. Germline CDR1 and CDR2: SEHNR and FQNEAQ (reference sequence). The V segment lost 5 bases and the J segment 7 bases; nucleotides outside the gene matches: 4. The CDR3 nucleotides are TGTGCCAGCAGCACTAGACAGGGTGAAAAACTGTTTTTT. It translates to CASSTRQGEKLFF.

The J gene is TRBJ2-7, the V gene TRBV27; possibly TRBD2 for D (5 bases). Trimming cost V 8 bases and J 4 bases, with 12 bases left between them. The CDR3 consists of 12 residues. Germline CDR1 and CDR2: MNHEY and SMNVEV (reference sequence). The CDR3 loop is CASGSPAYEQYV. The CDR3 DNA reads as TGTGCCAGCGGGAGCCCCGCATACGAGCAGTACGTC.

The gene calls are TRBV5-6 and TRBJ1-3; D may be TRBD1 (5 bases). Germline CDR1 SGHDT, CDR2 YYEEEE. CDR3 length: 17 amino acids. With 2 bases removed from V and 0 bases from J, the gap between germline ends came to 15 bases. DNA for the CDR3: TGTGCCAGCAGCTTTTGGAGAGTAGGGACCTCTGGAAACACCATATATTTT. This gives the protein CASSFWRVGTSGNTIYF.

The chain links TRBV7-8 to TRBJ1-2; 8 nucleotides line up with TRBD1. Germline CDR1 and CDR2: SGHVS and FQNEAQ. Trimming removed 3 bases from V and 8 bases from J; junction bases left unmatched: 5. The CDR3 spans 13 residues. The CDR3 protein is CASSLRTGGGYTF. CDR3 bases: TGTGCCAGCAGCTTGCGTACAGGGGGAGGCTACACCTTC.

This clone came up once. The chain uses TRBV19 and TRBJ1-5, with a possible D match to TRBD1 (6 bases). Deletions cut 6 bases from V and 1 base from J, with 13 bases between. CDR3 length equals 15 residues. Germline CDR1 is LNHDA and CDR2 is SQIVND (reference sequence). CDR3 coding DNA: TGTGCCAGTAGCTCAGGGGATGCGAGCAATCAGCCCCAGCATTTT. Translation gives CASSSGDASNQPQHF.

The chain links TRBV3-1 (or the pseudogene TRBV3-2) to TRBJ2-1; 11 bases match TRBD2. The CDR3 length is 15 residues. Germline CDR1 and CDR2: LGHDT and YNNKEL (reference sequence). J lost 4 bases, V lost 4 bases, and 3 bases had no gene match. CDR3 protein: CASSLGLAAYNEQFF. CDR3 DNA sequence: TGTGCCAGCAGCCTGGGACTAGCGGCTTACAATGAGCAGTTCTTC.

V is TRBV5-6 and J is TRBJ2-6; D may be TRBD2 (5 bases). The CDR3 consists of 15 residues. Per germline, CDR1 SGHDT and CDR2 YYEEEE. The V and J ends lost 5 bases and 0 bases respectively, with 9 bases between them. CDR3 protein: CASRGLGSGANVLTF. The CDR3 nucleotides read TGTGCCAGCAGAGGACTTGGCTCTGGGGCCAACGTCCTGACTTTC.

In its sample, this clone was seen once. The J gene is TRBJ1-6, the V gene TRBV5-1; TRBD1 matches 8 bases. Trimming at V came to 4 bases and at J to 14 bases, leaving 5 bases not matched to a gene. The CDR3 length is 12 residues. In germline, CDR1 is SGHRS, CDR2 YFSETQ. This CDR3 is CASSEDRASLHF. The DNA of the CDR3 is TGCGCCAGCAGCGAGGACAGGGCCTCCCTCCACTTT.

The chain couples TRBV24-1 to TRBJ1-4; D unresolved. V lost 4 bases and J 3 bases, leaving 11 bases between the germline ends. The CDR3 runs to 15 residues. Germline CDR1 is KGHDR and CDR2 is SFDVKD. CDR3: CATSDPKGSNEKLFF. CDR3 bases: TGTGCCACCAGTGACCCCAAAGGATCTAATGAAAAACTGTTTTTT.

The count of this clone is one. The chain employs TRBV4-3 and TRBJ2-5; perhaps TRBD1 as D (5 bases). The CDR3 runs 16 residues. CDR1 and CDR2 (germline): LGHNA, YSLEER. V was pared by 0 bases and J by 1 base, with 12 bases between. For the CDR3, the DNA is TGCGCCAGCAGCCAAGATCTAGGGGTTGGCCAAGAGACCCAGTACTTC. This gives the protein CASSQDLGVGQETQYF.

The chain has TRBV6-5 and TRBJ2-1; D not resolved. Germline lookup yields CDR1 MNHEY and CDR2 SVGAGI. With 8 bases removed from V and 5 bases from J, the gap between germline ends came to 10 bases. The CDR3 loop spans 12 amino acids. The CDR3 is CASRRWNNEQFF. DNA for the CDR3: TGTGCCAGCCGGAGATGGAACAATGAGCAGTTCTTC.

The chain joins TRBV5-1 to TRBJ1-2; no definite D call. The germline gives CDR1 SGHRS, CDR2 YFSETQ. CDR3 size: 15 residues. The V gene lost 6 bases and the J gene lost 4 bases, with 19 bases spanning the gap. CDR3 sequence: CASTRFSDRTYGYTF. CDR3 sequence (DNA): TGCGCCAGCACTCGATTCTCCGACCGGACCTATGGCTACACCTTC.

The chain joins TRBV28 to TRBJ2-7; maybe TRBD2 (5 bases). The CDR3 is made up of 16 amino acids. Trimming took 5 bases from V and 7 from J, leaving 24 bases between them. CDR1 is MDHEN, CDR2 SYDVKM, per germline. Here the CDR3 DNA reads TGTGCCAGCAGTCCCTCGGACTTCCCCGTACGTGAAGAGCAGTACTTC. Its translation is CASSPSDFPVREEQYF.

This chain links TRBV7-2 with TRBJ1-1, with D hard to call. CDR1 SGHTA and CDR2 FQGNSA come from the germline V gene. V lost 6 bases, J lost 0 bases, and 14 bases lay in between. The CDR3 is 15 amino acids. CDR3: CASRLAVGVNTEAFF. DNA for the CDR3: TGTGCCAGCAGACTTGCCGTTGGGGTGAACACTGAAGCTTTCTTT.